The source of this T cell receptor beta chain is a study of blood T cells in healthy people across ages. A J-beta primer mix and a sample-barcoded 5' primer were used in a second PCR of about 7 to 12 cycles. TCRdb used MiXCR to reprocess the 5' RACE reads, holding one entry per CDR3 protein. The data show about 810,000 distinct CDR3 sequences, roughly 40% seen once. Per the germline V gene, CDR1 is SGHDN and CDR2 is FVKESK. CDR3 length: 15 residues. V dropped 0 bases and J dropped 6; count of bases not matched to a gene: 4. Roughly 10 milliliters of peripheral blood were drawn from each donor into EDTA-treated tubes.

This chain connects TRBV14 to TRBJ1-2; the match to TRBD1 covers 10 bases. This TCR came from a man between 18 and 29 years old in good health. Source material: blood. CDR3 amino acids: CASSQEVGTGDGYTF. CDR3 nucleotides: TGTGCCAGCAGCCAAGAGGTGGGGACAGGGGATGGCTACACCTTC.